This is a list of T cell receptor beta chains from one sample in a study of response to subunit inactivated influenza vaccine. Each CDR3 protein gets one entry after TCRdb re-called the RT-PCR reads with MiXCR. The table lists 450,000 to 500,000 distinct CDR3 sequences, approximately 9.9% of them singletons. The sequenced sample was PBMCs from blood, obtained 35 to 45 days after vaccination. The receptors derive from a man aged 50-59 years who received an inactivated influenza vaccine. The conserved cysteine and the conserved F or W are not part of the CDR3 here.

TRBV2 ASRGGDGEY
TRBV7-2 ASSSGYGYT
TRBV5-6 ASSTRAIINYEQY
TRBV9 ASSESTAGVRNEQF
TRBV24-1 ATSDFERGEQF
TRBV7-9 ASSLAPPSGGAEQY
TRBV12-3/TRBV12-4 ASSLGLPGTGELF
TRBV9 ASSVGTSGSPGELF
TRBV15 ATSTPIAGARTDTQY
TRBV29-1 SVASKYEQY
TRBV12-3/TRBV12-4 ASTLSGGVSYEQY
TRBV6-2/TRBV6-3 ASSYGVTSGLIQY
TRBV20-1 SARSGSGRALNEQF
TRBV29-1 SVDVMGPGSYT
TRBV4-3 ASSQASGGPQF
TRBV28 ASSLWSGRGNQPQH
TRBV12-3/TRBV12-4 ASSSSGGEAF
TRBV3-1 ASSKSSAGGNTDTQY
TRBV6-2/TRBV6-3 ASCRERGAYEQY
TRBV7-3 ASSLGGFTEAF
TRBV20-1 SATRRQETQY
TRBV11-3 ASSLTSGGAHTQY
TRBV6-2/TRBV6-3 ASSNGGGLEQF
TRBV4-3 ASSQDRPSGGGEQY
TRBV5-1 ASSKIGRGGAETQY
TRBV12-3/TRBV12-4 ASSPPAGDTQY
TRBV4-3 ASSQDSLSDTQY
TRBV7-2 ASSARLAGGLNEQF
TRBV27 ASSSQGLAEQY
TRBV20-1 SAQEEALNQPQH
TRBV20-1 SPLRGNHEQY
TRBV4-2 ASSPRAGGTSGPRGGYNEQF
TRBV9 ASSVGAARNTGELF
TRBV18 ASSPPGGADEAF
TRBV5-6 ASSRGGPVLLTEAF
TRBV6-5 ASARGRETQY
TRBV11-2 ASSLDLFEFTDTQY
TRBV12-3/TRBV12-4 ASSFGAAGNNEQF
TRBV10-3 AISEFRTPGLASEQY
TRBV4-3 ASSPVGRAADTQY
TRBV20-1 SANRIFAGELF
TRBV10-3 AISEGSASSHEQY
TRBV2 ASSDGGTRYNEQF
TRBV5-6 ASSLDGAGSLYNEQF
TRBV4-3 ASSQDSLKANEQF
TRBV28 VTCQPGYEQY
TRBV20-1 SARGPGRGTYEQY
TRBV20-1 SARWTGLTDTQY
TRBV29-1 SVPTGPGDTEAF
TRBV12-3/TRBV12-4 ASSLWGRQNYGYT
TRBV4-2 ASSPGQGLADTQY
TRBV10-2 ASRVGLAGLTDTQY
TRBV6-5 ASRRDYGYT